This entry concerns a single TCR beta chain. The antigen it recognizes is unknown. Every participant had a single incident cervical HPV16 infection, and women with prevalent HPV16 infections were excluded. Cervical HPV DNA was detected by MY09/MY11 PCR and genotyped by dot-blot hybridization. About 15 mL of heparinized blood were centrifuged, and the buffy coat was split into aliquots, frozen at -30 degrees C, and then kept at -80 degrees C. QIAGEN kits were used to extract genomic DNA from buffy coat specimens. TCR beta CDR3 regions were amplified by multiplex PCR from an average of roughly 1.3 ug genomic DNA per sample using the immunoSEQ assay. To correct primer bias, the assay used a complete synthetic TCR repertoire to set an amplification baseline. Amplicons were sequenced on the Illumina platform. Per the original workflow: Sequences were error-corrected by clustering with frequency ratios and a modified nearest-neighbor algorithm and were then analyzed in the immunoSEQ Analyzer with IMGT gene definitions. TCR richness and evenness were averaged over 20 rarefaction repeats at each rarefaction depth, excluding samples with fewer sequences than the depth. Wilcoxon rank sum tests with FDR correction were used to compare relative abundances of V, D and J genes between the groups. An intraclass correlation of around 96% for TCR richness and an average of around 76% across 66 gene segments were obtained from the blinded duplicates. TCRdb retrieved this table from immuneACCESS and kept in-frame rearrangements only. Not all clones are present; in checked studies, unresolved V genes account for under half, and no reason is known for the remainder. For V, J and clone size, that table is used; D and trimming come from the DNA. This specimen's table enumerates 25,000 to 35,000 clones. The ten biggest clones cover about 8% of the sample.

The data derive from a study of T cells in women clearing cervical HPV infection (dated by TCRdb to 2017 to 2018). For the study in its entirety: The cases were 20 to 30 women with histologically confirmed HPV16-related CIN3 or worse, and 2 of those women had invasive cancers. Because only a few women had HLA typing data, the possibility that HLA type acted as a confounder could not be ruled out. Among cases, blood sampling came a median of roughly 140 days after lesion detection, with an interquartile range of about 80 to 230 days. The exploratory proof-of-principle case-control study was nested within the Guanacaste HPV Natural History Study in Costa Rica and compared TCR repertoires across cervical HPV16 outcomes. In the parent cohort, about 10,000 women aged 18 or older were enrolled in Guanacaste, Costa Rica, during about 1993 to 1995 and then followed for approximately seven years. Case blood was taken at the visit when the lesion was first identified, whereas control blood was taken when infection was no longer detected. The 20 to 25 controls were women who cleared a single incident HPV16 infection within 12 months without developing precancer or cancer. Cases and controls were matched on year of sample collection and on age within five years. As quality controls, five blinded duplicates were added to each group, bringing the total to 60 or so samples made up of roughly 50 participants and around 10 replicates. Cases had a median age of 34 years and controls had a median age of around 40, with no significant differences in baseline characteristics.

Results the study describes overall, beyond this receptor: Random forest classifiers that combined richness and V gene abundances separated cases from controls with an estimated AUC of approximately 0.78. Because T-cell numbers per sample were unknown, differences in richness could reflect varying T-cell content rather than repertoire biology. The cross-sectional design could not show whether associations preceded infection or resulted from it; effector/memory subsets and HPV-specific T cells were not isolated. Significantly higher TCR repertoire richness was observed in CIN3+ cases than in controls across sequencing depths, whereas no difference in evenness was found.

The receptor was isolated from a woman between 18 and 75 years old with a cervical HPV16 infection that either progressed to CIN3+ or cleared (not recorded which). Sequenced input: blood buffy coat.

This receptor has the CDR3 CASSLGTFTYEQYF. Partial CDR3 DNA: TGTGCCAGCAGCCTCGGGACATTTACCTACGAG. The V and J genes are TRBV14 and TRBJ2-7; matching of 6 bases hints at TRBD1 as the D gene. The CDR3 goes on 3 residues after the read ends, and that part is filled in from the germline J gene. The CDR3 contains 14 residues, cysteine and phenylalanine counted. The CDR3 was read in part: 33 bases, with the frame set at base 1. Per the germline V gene, SGHDN is the CDR1 and FVKESK is the CDR2. A distance of 12 bases separates the germline ends of V and J, which lose 4 bases and 2 bases respectively.